This TCR beta chain was identified in a study of CD8+ T cells in alopecia areata. Study summary: Female roughly 7-11-week-old C3H/HeJ recipients received skin from approximately 6-13-month-old C3H/HeJ graft donors with spontaneous alopecia.

This clone has just a few counts. Its antigen remains unidentified. Gene names are the mouse ones. The read comes to an end 4 residues before the CDR3 does, leaving the germline J gene to fill in the end. With 0 bases clipped from V and 0 bases from J, the junction kept 2 bases outside the gene matches. The CDR3 spans 16 residues. CDR1 and CDR2 (germline): NSHNY, SYGAGN. Sequencing used cDNA as its template, made by extracting RNA and reverse transcribing it. Produced via immunoSEQ multiplex PCR; TCRdb's table is partial and in-frame only. Altogether about 110,000 clones were found in the sample, and no singletons occur. Points from the study as a whole: Normal scalp had lower clonality than lesional scalp, with alopecia totalis/universalis lesions showing this most strongly. When scalp samples are sequenced, resident alphabeta T cells of normal skin are also captured.

The TCR was taken from a C3H/HeJ mouse with alopecia areata. The MHC haplotype of this mouse line is H2-k. The J gene is TRBJ2-2, the V gene TRBV13-1; 7 nucleotides line up with TRBD1. Sequences were obtained from lesional skin. Incomplete CDR3 DNA: TGTGCCAGCAGTGATGCCAGGGGGACAAACACCGGG. This translates into CASSDARGTNTG. The full CDR3 protein is CASSDARGTNTGQLYF.